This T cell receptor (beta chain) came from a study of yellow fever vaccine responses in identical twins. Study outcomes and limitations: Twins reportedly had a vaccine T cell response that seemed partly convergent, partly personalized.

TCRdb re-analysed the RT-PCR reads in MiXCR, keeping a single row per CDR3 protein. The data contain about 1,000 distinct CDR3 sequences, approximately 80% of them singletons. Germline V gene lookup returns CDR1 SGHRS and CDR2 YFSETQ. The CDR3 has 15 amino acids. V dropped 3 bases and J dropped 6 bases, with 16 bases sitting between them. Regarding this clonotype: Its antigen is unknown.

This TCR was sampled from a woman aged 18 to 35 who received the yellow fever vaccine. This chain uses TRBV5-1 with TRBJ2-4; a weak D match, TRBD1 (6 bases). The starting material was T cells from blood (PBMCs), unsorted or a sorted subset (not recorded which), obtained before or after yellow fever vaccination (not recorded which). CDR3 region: CASSSHTGSGNIQYF. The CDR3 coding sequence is TGCGCCAGCAGCTCTCATACAGGGTCAGGAAACATTCAGTACTTC.